Each of the 14 T cell receptor beta chains below was sequenced from the same sample in a study of cytomegalovirus exposure and HLA in healthy donors. The PCR had 60 Vbeta and 13 Jbeta primers. Assay: immunoSEQ multiplex PCR; the TCRdb copy retains only in-frame clones and omits some. The table shows over 200,000 clones, with roughly 87% occurring only once. The specimen sequenced was PBMCs. The source of these receptors is a man between 35 and 55 years old in good health and CMV-seropositive.

This sequence joins TRBV9 and TRBJ2-5; 8 positions agree with TRBD2. V was pared by 2 bases and J by 5 bases, with 8 bases of the junction left unmatched. CDR3 size: 15 residues. Germline values: CDR1 SGDLS, CDR2 YYNGEE. The CDR3 bases are TGTGCCAGCAGCGTCGGGGGGGGTGGGGCGGAGACCCAGTACTTC. This encodes CASSVGGGGAETQYF.

This clone was seen only a few times. The J gene is TRBJ2-1, the V gene TRBV5-6, with 7 bases identical to TRBD2. Germline V lookup: CDR1 SGHDT, CDR2 YYEEEE. This CDR3 is built from 17 residues. V shed 0 bases, J shed 3 bases, and the junction held 9 bases outside the gene matches. CDR3 sequence (DNA): TGTGCCAGCAGCTTGGAGCGGGGACCGCGGAGCTACAATGAGCAGTTCTTC. Residues: CASSLERGPRSYNEQFF. The variable domain in full, with the rest retrieved from reference TRBV5-6 and TRBJ2-1, is DAGVTQSPTHLIKTRGQQVTLRCSPKSGHDTVSWYQQALGQGPQFIFQYYEEEERQRGNFPDRFSGHQFPNYSSELNVNALLLGDSALYLCASSLERGPRSYNEQFFGPGTRLTVL.

V usage is TRBV29-1 and J usage is TRBJ1-2; unclear D gene. V dropped 0 bases and J dropped 2 bases, with 10 bases sitting between them. This CDR3 contains 14 residues. Per the germline V gene, CDR1 is SQVTM and CDR2 is ANQGSEA. The CDR3 spells CSVEDRFENYGYTF. The CDR3 bases are TGCAGCGTTGAAGATCGGTTTGAGAACTATGGCTACACCTTC.

The V and J genes are TRBV7-8 and TRBJ1-5, with D possibly matching TRBD1 (6 bases). Trimming cost V 5 bases and J 5 bases, with 16 bases left between them. Germline V gives CDR1 SGHVS, CDR2 FQNEAQ. The CDR3 length is 15 residues. CDR3 nucleotides: TGTGCCAGCAGCCTTACCCCGGGGGGCCATCAGCCCCAGCATTTT. This codes for CASSLTPGGHQPQHF.

This chain connects TRBV28 to TRBJ1-4; D uncertain. Germline CDR1 is MDHEN and CDR2 is SYDVKM. CDR3 size: 15 residues. The V end lost 7 bases, the J end lost 0 bases, and 12 bases lay between the germline ends. In nucleotides, the CDR3 is TGTGCCAGCAACGGCCGGAGAACAACTAATGAAAAACTGTTTTTT. Its translation: CASNGRRTTNEKLFF. Full variable domain (rest looked up from reference TRBV28 and TRBJ1-4): DVKVTQSSRYLVKRTGEKVFLECVQDMDHENMFWYRQDPGLGLRLIYFSYDVKMKEKGDIPEGYSVSREKKERFSLILESASTNQTSMYLCASNGRRTTNEKLFFGSGTQLSVL.

The J gene is TRBJ1-2, the V gene TRBV9, with unresolved D. V shed 0 bases and J shed 4 bases, with 13 bases lying between them. CDR1 is SGDLS, CDR2 YYNGEE, per germline. CDR3 length equals 15 residues. In DNA, the CDR3 is TGTGCCAGCAGCGTAGGTCTAGGCCTAGGCTATGGCTACACCTTC. This gives the protein CASSVGLGLGYGYTF.

The chain joins TRBV9 to TRBJ2-1; possibly TRBD2 for D (6 bases). Trimming took 0 bases from V and 8 from J, leaving 15 bases between them. This CDR3 comprises 15 residues. CDR1 and CDR2 (germline): SGDLS, YYNGEE. The CDR3 here is CASSVGAGPSDEQFF. For the CDR3, the DNA is TGTGCCAGCAGCGTAGGTGCGGGGCCAAGCGATGAGCAGTTCTTC.

This clone was seen a handful of times. The chain joins TRBV28 to TRBJ2-1; D unresolved. With 5 bases removed from V and 5 bases from J, the gap between germline ends came to 10 bases. The CDR3 consists of 13 residues. Per germline, CDR1 MDHEN and CDR2 SYDVKM. CDR3 DNA: TGTGCCAGCAGTGTCGACTGGGACAATGAGCAGTTCTTC. This gives the protein CASSVDWDNEQFF.

The CDR3 DNA reads as TGTGCCAGCAGTCACCCCCAGGGGGGCTTGTATGGCTACACCTTC. Protein: CASSHPQGGLYGYTF. The chain uses TRBV28 and TRBJ1-2; 7 bases are a match to TRBD1. The CDR3 spans 15 residues. Trimming cost V 5 bases and J 5 bases; bases outside gene matches: 11. CDR1 and CDR2 from the germline V gene are MDHEN and SYDVKM.

Concerning this clone: This is likely a read error, given that the CDR3 carries no conserved phenylalanine or tryptophan at its end. CDR3 sequence (DNA): TGTGCCAGCAGCCCGGGGACAGTATATAGCAATCAGCCCCAGCATTCT. Its translation is CASSPGTVYSNQPQHS. This chain uses TRBV4-2 with TRBJ1-5, with TRBD1 matching 7 bases. This CDR3 comprises 16 residues. The V and J ends lost 4 bases and 0 bases, in that order; junction bases with no gene match: 6. Germline loops: CDR1 LGHNA, CDR2 YNFKEQ.

This clone showed up just once. This sequence joins TRBV7-6 and TRBJ2-1; D not resolved. The germline V and J ends were trimmed by 3 bases and 8 bases, with 14 bases remaining between them. Germline V gene lookup returns CDR1 SGHVS and CDR2 FNYEAQ. The CDR3 loop spans 14 amino acids. This chain's CDR3 is CASSFVSLVDEQFF. As DNA, the CDR3 is TGTGCCAGCAGCTTTGTCTCACTGGTGGATGAGCAGTTCTTC.

This clone was observed a handful of times. The chain combines TRBV25-1 with TRBJ2-7; D is ambiguous. Trimming took off 3 bases at V and 5 bases at J, with 8 bases between the two ends. The V gene's germline CDR1 is MGHDK and CDR2 SYGVNS. The length of the CDR3 is 12 residues. The CDR3 protein is CASSDEQDEQYF. The DNA of the CDR3 is TGTGCCAGCAGTGACGAGCAGGACGAGCAGTACTTC.

The V call is TRBV5-1, the J call TRBJ2-1; no clear D. The CDR3 spans 12 residues. The V and J ends lost 3 bases and 6 bases respectively, with 7 bases between them. The germline gives CDR1 SGHRS, CDR2 YFSETQ. The CDR3 reads CASSSLSNEQFF. Written as DNA, the CDR3 is TGCGCCAGCAGCTCTCTCAGCAATGAGCAGTTCTTC.

The chain is built from TRBV19 and TRBJ2-7, with 13 bases matching TRBD2. The CDR3 is made up of 15 amino acids. CDR1 is LNHDA and CDR2 is SQIVND in the germline V gene (reference sequence). Trimming at V came to 4 bases and at J to 6 bases, leaving 6 bases not matched to a gene. CDR3 sequence: CASSRRLAGGPEQYF. DNA of the CDR3: TGTGCCAGTAGTAGGAGACTAGCGGGAGGCCCCGAGCAGTACTTC.